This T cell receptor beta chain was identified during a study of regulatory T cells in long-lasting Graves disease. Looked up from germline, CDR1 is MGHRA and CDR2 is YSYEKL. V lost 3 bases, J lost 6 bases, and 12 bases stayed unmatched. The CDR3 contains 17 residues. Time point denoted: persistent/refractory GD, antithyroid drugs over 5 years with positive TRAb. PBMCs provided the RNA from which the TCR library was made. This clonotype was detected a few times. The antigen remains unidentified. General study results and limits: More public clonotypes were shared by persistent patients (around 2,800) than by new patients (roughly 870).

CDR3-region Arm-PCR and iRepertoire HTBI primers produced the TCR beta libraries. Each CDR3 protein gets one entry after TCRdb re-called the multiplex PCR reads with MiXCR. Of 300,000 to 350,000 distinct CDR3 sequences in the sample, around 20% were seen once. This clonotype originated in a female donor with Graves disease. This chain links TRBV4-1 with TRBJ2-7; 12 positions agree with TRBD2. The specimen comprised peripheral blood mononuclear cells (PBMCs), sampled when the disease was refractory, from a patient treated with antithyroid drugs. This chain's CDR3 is CASSQDPPSGRVSEQYF. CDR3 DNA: TGCGCCAGCAGCCAGGATCCGCCTAGCGGGAGGGTAAGCGAGCAGTACTTC.